One TCR beta chain is described in this entry. Which antigen it targets is not known. Base qualities are not at hand, and no much larger clone is one base apart. This specimen belongs to a study of T cell changes during pregnancy in multiple sclerosis (dated by TCRdb to the late 2010s). About the study as a whole: The study looked at changes in the T cell repertoire across pregnancy in women with multiple sclerosis.

For this chain, trimming is 4 bases at the V end and 0 bases at the J end, and the number of junction bases without a gene match is 8. Including cysteine and phenylalanine, the CDR3 has 17 amino acids. Only the CDR3 DNA is retained, 51 bases long and in frame from the first base. The germline V gene supplies CDR1 SGDLS and CDR2 YYNGEE. The library came from the immunoSEQ multiplex PCR assay. TCRdb took over this immuneACCESS table, retaining in-frame rearrangements with V and J assigned. Such tables are incomplete; in checked studies, under half of the missing clones stem from an unresolved V gene, and the remainder is unexplained. For this sample there are about 53,000 clones; over 85% appear just once. Under 3.5% of the sample is held by the ten biggest clonotypes.

The V and J genes are TRBV9 and TRBJ2-2; 8 junctional bases match TRBD1. This specimen was CD8+ T cells from peripheral blood mononuclear cells, taken before pregnancy. The source of this sequence is a female donor with multiple sclerosis, enrolled in a pregnancy study. In nucleotide form, the sequence is TGTGCCAGCAGCCCCCAATGGGGACAGGCGAACACCGGGGAGCTGTTTTTT. Its coded protein is CASSPQWGQANTGELFF. Full variable domain (CDR3 extended with the reference TRBV9 and TRBJ2-2 proteins): DSGVTQTPKHLITATGQRVTLRCSPRSGDLSVYWYQQSLDQGLQFLIQYYNGEERAKGNILERFSAQQFPDLHSELNLSSLELGDSALYFCASSPQWGQANTGELFFGEGSRLTVL.